These T cell receptor beta chains were read from a single sample in a study of beta chain features in type 1 diabetes. Some clones are missing from TCRdb's copy, which holds only in-frame ones; the method was immunoSEQ multiplex PCR. The sample carries roughly 400,000 clones, roughly 16% recorded once. Sequencing was performed on naive CD4+ T cells from blood. These receptors were collected from a woman between 18 and 30 years old in good health. Each CDR3 is given with its conserved first and last residue. Fields, in order: D gene, J gene, clone size, V gene, CDR3 protein, CDR3 DNA. A D gene is named only where the DNA matches it firmly. Clone size is given for some rows only: seen once, a few or many times, or a class if the clone is expanded.

>TRBD2|TRBJ2-3|few|TRBV5-1
CASSLGGGRAEDTQYF
TGCGCCAGCAGCTTGGGAGGCGGGAGGGCCGAAGATACGCAGTATTTT
>-|TRBJ2-7|-|TRBV18
CASSPRDSDDEQYF
TGTGCCAGCTCACCCAGGGACTCCGACGACGAGCAGTACTTC
>-|TRBJ2-1|-|TRBV25-1
CASSGDTSYNEQFF
TGTGCCAGCAGTGGCGATACTAGCTACAATGAGCAGTTCTTC
>-|TRBJ2-7|few|TRBV28
CASMRTYEQYF
TGTGCCAGCATGAGAACCTACGAGCAGTACTTC
>-|TRBJ2-5|few|TRBV10-3
CAISELLQETQYF
TGTGCCATCAGTGAACTGCTCCAAGAGACCCAGTACTTC
>-|TRBJ2-7|few|TRBV6-6
CASSSAAGSQYF
TGTGCCAGCAGTTCCGCAGCGGGCAGTCAGTACTTC
>-|TRBJ2-2|-|TRBV7-2
CASSLVVTFGELFF
TGTGCCAGCAGCTTAGTGGTCACTTTCGGGGAGCTGTTTTTT
>-|TRBJ1-5|-|TRBV30
CAWSVSGGRNQPQHF
TGTGCCTGGAGTGTTTCGGGGGGACGCAATCAGCCCCAGCATTTT
>-|TRBJ2-5|few|TRBV12-5
CASGLGLQETQYF
TGTGCTAGTGGTTTGGGTCTACAAGAGACCCAGTACTTC
>-|TRBJ1-2|few|TRBV6-5
CASSPQGDYGYTF
TGTGCCAGCAGCCCCCAGGGTGACTATGGCTACACCTTC
>TRBD2|TRBJ2-1|-|TRBV30
CAWKVALPGGPRLLNEQFF
TGTGCCTGGAAGGTAGCGTTACCGGGAGGGCCCCGGCTATTAAATGAGCAGTTCTTC
>-|TRBJ2-7|few|TRBV28
CASVQGGSYEQYF
TGTGCCAGCGTGCAAGGGGGCTCCTACGAGCAGTACTTC
>TRBD2|TRBJ2-5|-|TRBV9
CASSVAPGRPWGETQYF
TGTGCCAGCAGCGTAGCCCCCGGGAGGCCTTGGGGAGAGACCCAGTACTTC
>-|TRBJ1-2|-|TRBV28
CASTTRRGTGYTF
TGTGCCAGCACCACCCGCAGGGGCACCGGCTACACCTTC
>TRBD1|TRBJ2-7|-|TRBV5-1
CASSPGTDGAEQYF
TGCGCCAGCAGCCCCGGGACAGACGGGGCCGAGCAGTACTTC
>-|TRBJ1-2|few|TRBV30
CAWRSGGARGYTF
TGTGCCTGGAGGTCGGGGGGGGCTCGTGGCTACACCTTC
>TRBD2|TRBJ2-7|-|TRBV5-1
CASSEPSGVSYEQYF
TGTGCCAGCAGCGAACCTAGCGGAGTCTCCTACGAGCAGTACTTC
>-|TRBJ2-1|few|TRBV5-4
CASSLGNRPGKVSYNEQFF
TGTGCCAGCAGCTTGGGCAATAGGCCAGGGAAAGTCTCCTACAATGAGCAGTTCTTC
>-|TRBJ2-7|-|TRBV28
CASSLSVRAYEQYF
TGTGCCAGCAGTTTATCGGTCCGAGCCTACGAGCAGTACTTC
>TRBD2|TRBJ2-3|few|TRBV7-8
CASSGGLAGYTDTQYF
TGTGCCAGCAGCGGCGGACTAGCGGGCTACACAGATACGCAGTATTTT
>-|TRBJ2-1|-|TRBV15
CATSGSLGMRGLNEQFF
TGTGCCACCAGCGGCTCCCTGGGGATGCGGGGACTCAATGAGCAGTTCTTC
>TRBD2|TRBJ2-1|-|TRBV11-3
CASSIVASREVFF
TGTGCCAGCAGCATAGTAGCAAGTCGGGAGGTGTTCTTC
>-|TRBJ2-1|-|TRBV5-1
CASSLEVVGGVQFF
TGCGCCAGCAGCTTGGAAGTAGTTGGCGGAGTGCAGTTCTTC
>TRBD1|TRBJ1-2|-|TRBV11-2
CASEGQGAGGYTF
TGTGCCAGTGAGGGACAGGGGGCGGGAGGCTACACCTTC